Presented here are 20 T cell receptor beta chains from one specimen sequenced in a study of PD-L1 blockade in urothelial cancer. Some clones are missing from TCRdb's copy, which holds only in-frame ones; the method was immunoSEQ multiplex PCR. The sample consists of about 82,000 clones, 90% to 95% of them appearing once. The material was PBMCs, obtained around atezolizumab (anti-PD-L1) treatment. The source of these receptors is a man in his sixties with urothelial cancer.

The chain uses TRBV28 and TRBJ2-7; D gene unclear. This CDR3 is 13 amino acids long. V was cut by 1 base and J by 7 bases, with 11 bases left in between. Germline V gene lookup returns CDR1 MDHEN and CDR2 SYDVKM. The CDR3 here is CASSLFDFGEQYF. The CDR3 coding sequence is TGTGCCAGCAGTTTATTCGACTTCGGGGAGCAGTACTTC.

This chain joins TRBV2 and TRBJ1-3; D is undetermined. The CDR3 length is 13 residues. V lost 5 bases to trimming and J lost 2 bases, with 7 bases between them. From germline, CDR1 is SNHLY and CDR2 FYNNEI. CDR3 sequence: CASSRGPGNTIYF. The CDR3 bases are TGTGCCAGCAGTAGAGGCCCTGGAAACACCATATATTTT. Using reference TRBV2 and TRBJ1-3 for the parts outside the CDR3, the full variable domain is EPEVTQTPSHQVTQMGQEVILRCVPISNHLYFYWYRQILGQKVEFLVSFYNNEISEKSEIFDDQFSVERPDGSNFTLKIRSTKLEDSAMYFCASSRGPGNTIYFGEGSWLTVV.

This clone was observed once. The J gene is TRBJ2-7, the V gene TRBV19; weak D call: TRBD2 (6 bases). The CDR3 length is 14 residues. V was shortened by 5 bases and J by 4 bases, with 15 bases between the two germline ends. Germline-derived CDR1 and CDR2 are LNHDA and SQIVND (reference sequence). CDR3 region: CASSLSGSLYEQYF. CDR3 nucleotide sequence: TGTGCCAGTAGTCTTTCCGGGAGCCTATACGAGCAGTACTTC. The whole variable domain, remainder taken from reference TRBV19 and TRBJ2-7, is DGGITQSPKYLFRKEGQNVTLSCEQNLNHDAMYWYRQDPGQGLRLIYYSQIVNDFQKGDIAEGYSVSREKKESFPLTVTSAQKNPTAFYLCASSLSGSLYEQYFGPGTRLTVT.

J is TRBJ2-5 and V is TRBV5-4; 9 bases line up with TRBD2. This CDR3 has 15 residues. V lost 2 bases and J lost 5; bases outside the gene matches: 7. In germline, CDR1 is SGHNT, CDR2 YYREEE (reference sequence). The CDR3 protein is CASSLGSSGEETQYF. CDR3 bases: TGTGCCAGCAGCTTAGGGTCTAGCGGGGAGGAGACCCAGTACTTC.

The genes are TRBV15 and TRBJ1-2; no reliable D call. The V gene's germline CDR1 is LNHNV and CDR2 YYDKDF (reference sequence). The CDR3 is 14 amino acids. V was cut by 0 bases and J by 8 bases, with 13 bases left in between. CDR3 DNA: TGTGCCACCAGCAGAGATCAATGGGGAGGAGGCTACACCTTC. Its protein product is CATSRDQWGGGYTF.

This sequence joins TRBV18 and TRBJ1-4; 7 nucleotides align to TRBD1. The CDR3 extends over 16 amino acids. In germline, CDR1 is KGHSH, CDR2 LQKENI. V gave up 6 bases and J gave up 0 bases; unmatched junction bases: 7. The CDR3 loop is CASSYSGTATNEKLFF. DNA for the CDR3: TGTGCCAGCTCGTACTCAGGGACAGCAACTAATGAAAAACTGTTTTTT.

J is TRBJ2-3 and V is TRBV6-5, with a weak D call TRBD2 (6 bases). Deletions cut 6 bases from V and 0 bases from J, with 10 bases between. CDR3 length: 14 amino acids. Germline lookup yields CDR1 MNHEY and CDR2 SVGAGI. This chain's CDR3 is CASSLGGSTDTQYF. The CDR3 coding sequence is TGTGCCAGCAGCCTTGGGGGGAGCACAGATACGCAGTATTTT.

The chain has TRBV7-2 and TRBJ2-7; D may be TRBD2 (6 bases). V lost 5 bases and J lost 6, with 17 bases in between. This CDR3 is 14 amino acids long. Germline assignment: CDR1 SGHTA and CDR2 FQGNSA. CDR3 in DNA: TGTGCCAGCAGCCTAACCGGGACTGGAGTCGAGCAGTACTTC. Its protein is CASSLTGTGVEQYF.

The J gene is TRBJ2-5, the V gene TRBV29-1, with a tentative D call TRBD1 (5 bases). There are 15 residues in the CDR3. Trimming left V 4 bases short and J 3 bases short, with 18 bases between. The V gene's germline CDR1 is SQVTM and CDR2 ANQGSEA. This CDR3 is CSVAGNVASKETQYF. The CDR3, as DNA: TGCAGCGTTGCAGGGAACGTAGCCTCGAAAGAGACCCAGTACTTC.

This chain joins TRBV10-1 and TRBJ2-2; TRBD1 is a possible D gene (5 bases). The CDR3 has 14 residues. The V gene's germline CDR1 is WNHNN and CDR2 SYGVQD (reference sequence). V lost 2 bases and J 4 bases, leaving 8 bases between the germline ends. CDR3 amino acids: CASSERTTTGELFF. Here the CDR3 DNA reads TGCGCCAGCAGTGAGAGGACAACCACCGGGGAGCTGTTTTTT.

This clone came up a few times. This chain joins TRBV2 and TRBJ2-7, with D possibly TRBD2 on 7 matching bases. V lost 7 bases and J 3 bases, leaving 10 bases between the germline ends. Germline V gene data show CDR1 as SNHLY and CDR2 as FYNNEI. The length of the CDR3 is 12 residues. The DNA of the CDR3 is TGTGCCAGCATGGGGGGGCTCTACGAGCAGTACTTC. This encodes CASMGGLYEQYF.

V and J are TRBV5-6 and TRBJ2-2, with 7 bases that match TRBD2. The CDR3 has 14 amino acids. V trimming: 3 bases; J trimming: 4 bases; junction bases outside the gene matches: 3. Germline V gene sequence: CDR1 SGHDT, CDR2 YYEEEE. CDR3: CASSSGTITGELFF. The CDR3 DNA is TGTGCCAGCAGCTCAGGGACTATCACCGGGGAGCTGTTTTTT.

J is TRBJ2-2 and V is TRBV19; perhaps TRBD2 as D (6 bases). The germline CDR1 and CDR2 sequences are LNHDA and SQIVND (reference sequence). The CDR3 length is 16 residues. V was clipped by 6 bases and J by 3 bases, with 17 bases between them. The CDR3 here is CASRPLGGLDTGELFF. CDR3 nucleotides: TGTGCCAGTAGGCCTTTGGGGGGACTTGACACCGGGGAGCTGTTTTTT. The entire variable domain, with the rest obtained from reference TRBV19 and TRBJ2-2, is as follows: DGGITQSPKYLFRKEGQNVTLSCEQNLNHDAMYWYRQDPGQGLRLIYYSQIVNDFQKGDIAEGYSVSREKKESFPLTVTSAQKNPTAFYLCASRPLGGLDTGELFFGEGSRLTVL.

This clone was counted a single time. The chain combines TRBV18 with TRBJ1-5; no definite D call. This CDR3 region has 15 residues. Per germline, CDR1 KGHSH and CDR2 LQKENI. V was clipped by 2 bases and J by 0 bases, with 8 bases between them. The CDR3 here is CASSPSGNSNQPQHF. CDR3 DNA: TGTGCCAGCTCACCATCGGGAAATAGCAATCAGCCCCAGCATTTT. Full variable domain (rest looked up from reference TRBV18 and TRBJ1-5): NAGVMQNPRHLVRRRGQEARLRCSPMKGHSHVYWYRQLPEEGLKFMVYLQKENIIDESGMPKERFSAEFPKEGPSILRIQQVVRGDSAAYFCASSPSGNSNQPQHFGDGTRLSIL.

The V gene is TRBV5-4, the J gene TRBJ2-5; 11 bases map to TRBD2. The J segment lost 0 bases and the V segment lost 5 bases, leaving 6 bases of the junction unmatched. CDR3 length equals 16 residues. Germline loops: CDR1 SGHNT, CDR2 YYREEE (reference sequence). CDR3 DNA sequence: TGTGCCAGCAGTCCCGTAGCGGGGGGGTACCAAGAGACCCAGTACTTC. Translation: CASSPVAGGYQETQYF.

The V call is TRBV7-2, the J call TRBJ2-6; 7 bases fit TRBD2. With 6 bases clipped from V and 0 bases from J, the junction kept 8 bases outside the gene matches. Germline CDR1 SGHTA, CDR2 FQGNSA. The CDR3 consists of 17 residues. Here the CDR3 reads CASSSSGTTSGANVLTF. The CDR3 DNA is TGTGCCAGCAGTTCCTCCGGGACTACCTCTGGGGCCAACGTCCTGACTTTC.

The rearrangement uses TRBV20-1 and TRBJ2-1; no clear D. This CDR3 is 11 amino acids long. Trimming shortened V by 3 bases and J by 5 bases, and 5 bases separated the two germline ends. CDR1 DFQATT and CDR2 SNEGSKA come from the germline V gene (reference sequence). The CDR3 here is CSASSNNEQFF. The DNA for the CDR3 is TGCAGTGCTAGTTCAAACAATGAGCAGTTCTTC.

The CDR3 protein is CASSLGLAGLETQYF. As DNA, the CDR3 is TGCGCCAGCAGCTTGGGACTAGCGGGGCTAGAGACCCAGTACTTC. This chain links TRBV5-1 with TRBJ2-5; 11 positions match TRBD2. V shed 0 bases, J shed 4 bases, and the junction held 2 bases outside the gene matches. The CDR3 spans 15 residues. Germline CDR1 SGHRS, CDR2 YFSETQ.

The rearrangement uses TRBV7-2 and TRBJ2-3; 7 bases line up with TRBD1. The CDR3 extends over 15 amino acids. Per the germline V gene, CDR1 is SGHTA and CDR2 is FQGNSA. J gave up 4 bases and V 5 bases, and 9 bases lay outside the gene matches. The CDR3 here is CASSPTRGGADTQYF. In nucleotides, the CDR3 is TGTGCCAGCAGCCCGACGCGAGGGGGCGCAGATACGCAGTATTTT. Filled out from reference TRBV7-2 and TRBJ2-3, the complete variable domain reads GAGVSQSPSNKVTEKGKDVELRCDPISGHTALYWYRQSLGQGLEFLIYFQGNSAPDKSGLPSDRFSAERTGGSVSTLTIQRTQQEDSAVYLCASSPTRGGADTQYFGPGTRLTVL.

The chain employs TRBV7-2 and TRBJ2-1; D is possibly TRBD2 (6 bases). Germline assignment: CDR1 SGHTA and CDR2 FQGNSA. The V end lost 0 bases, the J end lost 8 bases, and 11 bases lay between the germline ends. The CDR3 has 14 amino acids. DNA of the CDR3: TGTGCCAGCAGCTTAGCGTGGACGGGGGATGAGCAGTTCTTC. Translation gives CASSLAWTGDEQFF. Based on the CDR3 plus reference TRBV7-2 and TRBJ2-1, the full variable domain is GAGVSQSPSNKVTEKGKDVELRCDPISGHTALYWYRQSLGQGLEFLIYFQGNSAPDKSGLPSDRFSAERTGGSVSTLTIQRTQQEDSAVYLCASSLAWTGDEQFFGPGTRLTVL.